The T cell receptor (beta chain) under discussion was sequenced for a study of T cells in Graves' hyperthyroidism and ophthalmopathy. This clonotype was counted only a few times. Antigen specificity is unknown. Study-level findings and limits: Stable hyperthyroidism was told apart from ophthalmopathy by a model built on 13 V-J features. Most thyroid clonotypes with frequency above 0.001 were detected in blood.

The germline gives CDR1 DFQATT, CDR2 SNEGSKA (reference sequence). The CDR3 is made up of 14 amino acids. V shed 5 bases and J 4 bases; nucleotides not matched to a gene: 5. The investigators amplified TCR beta CDR3 regions from RNA transcripts. When the TCR CDR3 underwent first-round RT-PCR, the HTBI primer set was used. TCRdb itself ran the multiplex PCR reads through MiXCR, one entry per CDR3 protein. The sample has nearly 600,000 distinct CDR3 sequences, around 13% seen once. The sequenced sample consisted of blood. This chain joins TRBV20-1 and TRBJ2-1; TRBD2 matches 10 bases. This clonotype was sampled from a woman aged 30 to 39 with Graves' hyperthyroidism that later progressed to Graves' ophthalmopathy. This CDR3 reads CSAQLAGAYNEQFF. The CDR3 region has the DNA TGCAGTGCTCAGCTAGCGGGAGCGTACAATGAGCAGTTCTTC.